This passage covers 5 T cell receptor beta chains from one sample sequenced in a study of T cell responses to AZD1222 COVID-19 vaccine (dated by TCRdb to the early 2020s). Explained via the paper, the time point label denotes: baseline before first vaccination. Library creation used the immunoSEQ multiplex PCR assay. The table was pulled from immuneACCESS by TCRdb, which kept in-frame rearrangements only. Such tables lose some clones; where checked, under half of the loss comes from unresolved V genes, and the rest has no known cause. The sample table contains more than 150,000 clones; only one count was recorded for 90% of them. The ten largest account for over 1.2% of the sample. The material was peripheral blood, obtained on day 0 of AZD1222 vaccination. The receptors come from an adult in good health.

The chain is built from TRBV4-2 and TRBJ2-1, with D perhaps matching TRBD2 (6 bases). V shed 4 bases and J shed 0 bases, with 19 bases lying between them. Germline CDR1 and CDR2: LGHNA and YNFKEQ. This CDR3 contains 18 residues. CDR3 in amino acids: CASSLATGLRSSYNEQFF. The CDR3 DNA reads TGTGCCAGCAGCCTAGCGACGGGACTCCGAAGCTCCTACAATGAGCAGTTCTTC.

This chain uses TRBV11-2 with TRBJ2-3; 11 nucleotides align to TRBD2. The CDR3 is 20 residues long. V lost 0 bases, J lost 0 bases, and 11 bases stayed unmatched. Looked up from germline, CDR1 is SGHAT and CDR2 is FQNNGV. CDR3 loop: CASSLDVRASGGLSTDTQYF. The CDR3 nucleotides are TGTGCCAGCAGCTTAGACGTCCGGGCTAGCGGGGGGCTAAGCACAGATACGCAGTATTTT.

This chain uses TRBV5-8 with TRBJ1-6; D is unresolved. The CDR3 spans 17 residues. Deletions cut 4 bases from V and 5 bases from J, with 19 bases between. Germline CDR1 is SGHTS and CDR2 is YDEGEE. The CDR3 DNA is TGTGCCAGCAGCCTGTTCACTATTTCTGGGGATAATTCACCCCTCCACTTT. This sequence encodes CASSLFTISGDNSPLHF.

The chain's CDR3 is CASSFTGTSNEQFF. For the CDR3, the DNA is TGTGCCAGCAGCTTTACCGGGACTTCAAATGAGCAGTTCTTC. The chain combines TRBV7-3 with TRBJ2-1; TRBD2 might be the D (6 bases). The CDR3 consists of 14 residues. The V gene's germline CDR1 is SGHTA and CDR2 FQGTGA. The V and J ends lost 3 bases and 7 bases respectively, with 13 bases between them.

The chain recombines TRBV5-6 with TRBJ2-5; tentatively, D is TRBD1 (5 bases). Per the germline V gene, CDR1 is SGHDT and CDR2 is YYEEEE. Trimming shortened V by 4 bases and J by 5 bases, and 15 bases separated the two germline ends. The CDR3 extends over 14 amino acids. CDR3 region: CASSPEMPGETQYF. CDR3 sequence (DNA): TGTGCCAGCAGCCCGGAGATGCCAGGGGAGACCCAGTACTTC. Full variable domain (rest looked up from reference TRBV5-6 and TRBJ2-5): DAGVTQSPTHLIKTRGQQVTLRCSPKSGHDTVSWYQQALGQGPQFIFQYYEEEERQRGNFPDRFSGHQFPNYSSELNVNALLLGDSALYLCASSPEMPGETQYFGPGTRLLVL.